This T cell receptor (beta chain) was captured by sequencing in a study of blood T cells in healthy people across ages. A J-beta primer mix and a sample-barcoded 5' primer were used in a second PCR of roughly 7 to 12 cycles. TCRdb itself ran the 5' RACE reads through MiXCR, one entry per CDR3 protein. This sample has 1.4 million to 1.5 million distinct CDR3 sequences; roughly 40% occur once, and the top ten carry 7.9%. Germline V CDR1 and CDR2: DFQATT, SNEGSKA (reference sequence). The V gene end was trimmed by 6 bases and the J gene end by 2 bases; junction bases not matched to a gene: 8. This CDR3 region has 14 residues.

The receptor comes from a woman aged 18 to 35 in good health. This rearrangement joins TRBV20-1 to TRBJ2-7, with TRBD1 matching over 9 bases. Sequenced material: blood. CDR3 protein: CSAQQGAGTYEQYF. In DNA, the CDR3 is TGCAGTGCGCAACAGGGGGCTGGTACCTACGAGCAGTACTTC.